The 21 T cell receptor beta chains listed next were all sequenced from one sample in a study of T cells after yellow fever vaccination. TCRdb called the 5' RACE reads again in MiXCR, with one record for every CDR3 protein. The sample includes about 330,000 distinct CDR3 sequences, roughly 8.6% of them seen just once. Specimen: PBMCs, collected around 45 days after the first yellow fever vaccination. The source of these receptors is a man aged 18 to 29 who received the YFV17D yellow fever vaccine.

This clonotype was seen many times. The chain employs TRBV12-3 or TRBV12-4 and TRBJ2-1, with 12 bases aligning to TRBD1. The V gene end was trimmed by 3 bases and the J gene end by 5 bases; junction bases not matched to a gene: 2. The CDR3 loop spans 15 amino acids. The CDR3 nucleotides are TGTGCCAGCAGTTTTGGGACAGGGGGCAACAATGAGCAGTTCTTC. Translating it yields CASSFGTGGNNEQFF.

This clonotype came up a few times. The chain joins TRBV2 to TRBJ2-4; D perhaps matches TRBD2 (5 bases). V was cut by 4 bases and J by 0 bases, with 7 bases left in between. This CDR3 region has 14 residues. CDR1 and CDR2 (germline): SNHLY, FYNNEI. The DNA of the CDR3 is TGTGCCAGCAGTGGGACTCTAGCCAAAAACATTCAGTACTTC. Amino acids: CASSGTLAKNIQYF.

The chain has TRBV7-3 and TRBJ2-3; 8 positions agree with TRBD2. The CDR3 has 16 amino acids. The J segment lost 5 bases and the V segment lost 4 bases, leaving 11 bases of the junction unmatched. CDR1 and CDR2 from the germline V gene are SGHTA and FQGTGA. The CDR3 DNA is TGTGCCAGCAGCTCTCTCGGGGGGGGAGGCCGAGATACGCAGTATTTT. This codes for CASSSLGGGGRDTQYF.

The rearrangement links TRBV5-1 to TRBJ2-5; 10 positions agree with TRBD2. V gave up 4 bases and J gave up 3 bases; unmatched junction bases: 9. The CDR3 has 16 amino acids. CDR1 SGHRS and CDR2 YFSETQ come from the germline V gene. In DNA, the CDR3 is TGCGCCAGCAGCAAGGCCCTAGCGGGGGAGAAAGAGACCCAGTACTTC. Protein: CASSKALAGEKETQYF.

This clonotype was seen only a few times. The CDR3 nucleotides read TGTGCCATCAGTATACAGGGTTACAATCAGCCCCAGCATTTT. Protein sequence: CAISIQGYNQPQHF. The V gene is TRBV10-3, the J gene TRBJ1-5, with D perhaps matching TRBD1 (6 bases). The length of the CDR3 is 14 residues. V lost 5 bases and J 3 bases, leaving 11 bases between the germline ends. Per germline, CDR1 ENHRY and CDR2 SYGVKD.

This clonotype was observed a handful of times. The chain has TRBV28 and TRBJ2-7; no reliable D call. Germline CDR1 and CDR2: MDHEN and SYDVKM. The CDR3 loop spans 16 amino acids. Deletions cut 4 bases from V and 5 bases from J, with 21 bases between. CDR3 nucleotides: TGTGCCAGCAGTTCACCAGGAACCCCTGCCTTAAACGAGCAGTACGTC. As protein: CASSSPGTPALNEQYV.

The chain is built from TRBV4-3 and TRBJ2-4; D unclear. CDR1 LGHNA and CDR2 YSLEER come from the germline V gene. This CDR3 spans 16 amino acids. The germline V and J ends were trimmed by 4 bases and 4 bases, with 17 bases remaining between them. CDR3 sequence (DNA): TGCGCCAGCAGCCGAGGCTCTTCGTTGGGGAAAAACATTCAGTACTTC. It is translated as CASSRGSSLGKNIQYF.

This chain uses TRBV5-1 with TRBJ1-5, with D unclear. Germline V lookup: CDR1 SGHRS, CDR2 YFSETQ. V was shortened by 0 bases and J by 6 bases, with 10 bases between the two germline ends. The CDR3 is made up of 14 amino acids. The DNA of the CDR3 is TGCGCCAGCAGCTTGGGTCCGGGGAGTCAGCCCCAGCATTTT. Protein sequence: CASSLGPGSQPQHF.

V gene TRBV5-6 combines with J gene TRBJ1-4; D gene unclear. V dropped 5 bases and J dropped 8 bases, with 19 bases sitting between them. Per the germline V gene, CDR1 is SGHDT and CDR2 is YYEEEE. The CDR3 runs to 15 residues. CDR3 amino acids: CASSAVGPRGEKLFF. In DNA, the CDR3 is TGTGCCAGCAGTGCCGTCGGGCCTCGGGGAGAAAAACTGTTTTTT.

This clonotype was counted many times. The genes are TRBV6-5 and TRBJ2-5; 12 bases are a match to TRBD2. Germline trimming cut 2 bases from V and 5 bases from J; bases unmatched to any gene: 3. This CDR3 has 15 residues. CDR1 MNHEY and CDR2 SVGAGI come from the germline V gene. CDR3 residues: CASSYTSGGPETQYF. DNA for the CDR3: TGTGCCAGCAGTTACACTAGCGGGGGGCCTGAGACCCAGTACTTC.

The rearrangement uses TRBV5-1 and TRBJ1-1, with D perhaps matching TRBD1 (5 bases). The CDR3 covers 13 residues. The germline gives CDR1 SGHRS, CDR2 YFSETQ. V lost 0 bases and J 7 bases, leaving 10 bases between the germline ends. The CDR3 here is CASSLARESEAFF. DNA for the CDR3: TGCGCCAGCAGCTTGGCCAGGGAGAGTGAAGCTTTCTTT.

This clonotype was seen ten or more times. The chain couples TRBV12-3 or TRBV12-4 to TRBJ2-3; D gene unclear. V gave up 3 bases and J gave up 6 bases, with 4 bases separating them. This CDR3 contains 11 residues. The CDR3: CASSFIDTQYF. In DNA, the CDR3 is TGTGCCAGCAGTTTCATCGATACGCAGTATTTT.

The chain links TRBV5-5 to TRBJ1-6; D perhaps matches TRBD1 (5 bases). The CDR3 contains 16 residues. V dropped 0 bases and J dropped 7 bases, with 14 bases sitting between them. Germline V lookup: CDR1 SGHKS, CDR2 YYEKEE (reference sequence). CDR3 sequence (DNA): TGTGCCAGCAGCTTGGTAATCAGGGAGGGGAATTCACCCCTCCACTTT. As protein: CASSLVIREGNSPLHF.

The V gene is TRBV24-1, the J gene TRBJ2-3; maybe TRBD1 (8 bases). V lost 0 bases and J 5 bases, leaving 11 bases between the germline ends. The CDR3 has 15 residues. CDR1 and CDR2 (germline): KGHDR, SFDVKD. The DNA for the CDR3 is TGTGCCACCAGTGATTTGTACAGGGGGGGAGATACGCAGTATTTT. This sequence encodes CATSDLYRGGDTQYF.

The chain combines TRBV24-1 with TRBJ1-1; no clear D. The V gene lost 4 bases and the J gene lost 5 bases, with 10 bases spanning the gap. The CDR3 runs to 13 residues. Per the germline V gene, CDR1 is KGHDR and CDR2 is SFDVKD. The CDR3 here is CATSEHLGTEAFF. The DNA of the CDR3 is TGTGCCACCAGTGAACATTTGGGGACTGAAGCTTTCTTT.

The sample holds many counts of this clonotype. The rearrangement joins TRBV12-5 to TRBJ2-3, with D perhaps TRBD1 (6 bases). Germline loops: CDR1 LGHNT, CDR2 FRNRAP. Trimming cost V 6 bases and J 4 bases, with 11 bases left between them. The CDR3 length is 13 residues. The CDR3, as DNA: TGTGCTAGTGGCACTGACAGGTCAGATACGCAGTATTTT. Translation: CASGTDRSDTQYF. The full variable domain, with the rest looked up from reference TRBV12-5 and TRBJ2-3, is DARVTQTPRHKVTEMGQEVTMRCQPILGHNTVFWYRQTMMQGLELLAYFRNRAPLDDSGMPKDRFSAEMPDATLATLKIQPSEPRDSAVYFCASGTDRSDTQYFGPGTRLTVL.

The chain carries TRBV4-1 and TRBJ2-3; D may match TRBD1 or TRBD2 (5 bases each). The CDR3 consists of 15 residues. Trimming took off 0 bases at V and 6 bases at J, with 13 bases between the two ends. Germline V CDR1 and CDR2: MGHRA, YSYEKL. The CDR3 coding sequence is TGCGCCAGCAGCCAAGATAGAGGGGCCCCTGATACGCAGTATTTT. Translating it yields CASSQDRGAPDTQYF.

A few counts support this clonotype. This sequence joins TRBV5-4 and TRBJ2-3; 11 bases agree with TRBD2. Germline V gene lookup returns CDR1 SGHNT and CDR2 YYREEE (reference sequence). Losses at the gene ends were 1 base for V and 5 bases for J; bases not matched to a gene: 6. The CDR3 runs to 16 residues. Written as DNA, the CDR3 is TGTGCCAGCAGCTTGATAGCGGGGGGGCGGGGAGATACGCAGTATTTT. Protein product: CASSLIAGGRGDTQYF.

The rearrangement joins TRBV2 to TRBJ2-2, with 11 bases that match TRBD2. Germline lookup yields CDR1 SNHLY and CDR2 FYNNEI. The CDR3 sequence is 15 residues long. V trimming: 6 bases; J trimming: 3 bases; junction bases outside the gene matches: 3. The CDR3: CASREGLADTGELFF. CDR3 nucleotide sequence: TGTGCCAGCAGAGAGGGACTAGCGGACACCGGGGAGCTGTTTTTT.

This chain uses TRBV20-1 with TRBJ2-6, with D possibly matching TRBD1 (6 bases). V was pared by 5 bases and J by 2 bases, with 16 bases between. The CDR3 loop spans 16 amino acids. CDR1 DFQATT and CDR2 SNEGSKA come from the germline V gene (reference sequence). The CDR3 nucleotides are TGCAGTGCTGGCTTAGTTGGGGGCGCTGGGGCCAACGTCCTGACTTTC. Translating it yields CSAGLVGGAGANVLTF.

In the case of this clonotype: It may be a read error: a sequence one base away is much more abundant. The chain recombines TRBV5-1 with TRBJ1-1, with TRBD1 as a possible D gene (5 bases). Germline V gene sequence: CDR1 SGHRS, CDR2 YFSETQ. This CDR3 has 14 residues. CDR3 in amino acids: CASSRGEGNSEAFF. For the CDR3, the DNA is TGCGCCAGCAGCCGTGGGGAGGGGAACTCTGAAGCTTTCTTT.